This record covers a single TCR beta chain. The data originate from a study of T cell responses to AZD1222 COVID-19 vaccine. Here immunoSEQ multiplex PCR was the method, and the copy in TCRdb shows in-frame clones only, minus some. The data hold 180,000 or so clones, with approximately 90% observed a single time. The TCR was taken from an adult who received the MenACWY meningococcal vaccine as a control. This specimen consisted of peripheral blood, obtained 28 days after the second dose of the MenACWY control vaccine.

CDR3 in amino acids: CASSPQGALYEQYF. For the CDR3, the DNA is TGTGCCAGTAGTCCCCAGGGGGCCCTTTACGAGCAGTACTTC. The V gene is TRBV19, the J gene TRBJ2-7; 8 nucleotides match TRBD1. Germline CDR1 and CDR2: LNHDA and SQIVND (reference sequence). The CDR3 has 14 amino acids. V shed 5 bases, J shed 4 bases, and the junction held 7 bases outside the gene matches.